This paragraph covers one T cell receptor beta chain sequence. Relative to the germline gene, one junction end is altered; a read error may explain this. This specimen comes from a study of CD8+CD57+ T cells in acquired aplastic anemia. Genomic DNA was employed as the template in profiling TCR beta VDJ and CDR3. TCRdb redid the calling of the reads with MiXCR, one entry per CDR3 protein. The table lists around 400,000 distinct CDR3 sequences, approximately 70% of them singletons. The sequencing sample was made of sorted CD4+, CD8+, or CD8+CD57+ T cells (not recorded which) from PBMCs. The receptor's source is a human donor in good health, serving as a control.

The CDR3 here is CASALGQAYSPHHF. In DNA, the CDR3 is TGTGCCAGCGCCCTCGGACAGGCTTATTCCCCCCACCACTTT. The gene calls are TRBV25-1 and TRBJ1-6; TRBD1 aligns across 7 bases. Germline V gives CDR1 MGHDK, CDR2 SYGVNS. The CDR3 length is 14 residues.